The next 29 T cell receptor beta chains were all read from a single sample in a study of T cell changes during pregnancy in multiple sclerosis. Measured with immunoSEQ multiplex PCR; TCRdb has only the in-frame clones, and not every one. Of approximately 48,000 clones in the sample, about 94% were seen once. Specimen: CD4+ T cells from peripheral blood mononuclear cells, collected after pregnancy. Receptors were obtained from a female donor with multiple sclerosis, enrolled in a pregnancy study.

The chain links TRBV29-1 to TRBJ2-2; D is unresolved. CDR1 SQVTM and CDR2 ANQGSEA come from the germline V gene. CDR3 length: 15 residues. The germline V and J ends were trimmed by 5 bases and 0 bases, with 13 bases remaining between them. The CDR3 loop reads CSVSFTVANTGELFF. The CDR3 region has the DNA TGCAGCGTTTCATTTACTGTCGCGAACACCGGGGAGCTGTTTTTT.

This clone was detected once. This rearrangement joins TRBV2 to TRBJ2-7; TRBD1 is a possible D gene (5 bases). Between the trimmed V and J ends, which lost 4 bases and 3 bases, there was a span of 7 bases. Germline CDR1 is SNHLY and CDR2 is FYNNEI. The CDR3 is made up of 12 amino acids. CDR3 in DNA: TGTGCCAGCAGTGGGCAGGGCTACGAGCAGTACTTC. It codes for CASSGQGYEQYF.

The CDR3 reads CASSGREVATDTQYF. The DNA for the CDR3 is TGTGCCAGCAGCGGGAGGGAGGTAGCGACAGATACGCAGTATTTT. The chain recombines TRBV9 with TRBJ2-3; tentative D call: TRBD2 (6 bases). Germline V gene lookup returns CDR1 SGDLS and CDR2 YYNGEE. This CDR3 region has 15 residues. Deletions cut 3 bases from V and 3 bases from J, with 14 bases between.

This chain's CDR3 is CASSPSDRVGEKLFF. CDR3 DNA: TGTGCCAGCTCACCCTCGGACAGGGTTGGTGAAAAACTGTTTTTT. The V and J genes are TRBV18 and TRBJ1-4; TRBD1 matches at 8 bases. CDR1 KGHSH and CDR2 LQKENI come from the germline V gene. With 3 bases clipped from V and 7 bases from J, the junction kept 7 bases outside the gene matches. The CDR3 loop spans 15 amino acids.

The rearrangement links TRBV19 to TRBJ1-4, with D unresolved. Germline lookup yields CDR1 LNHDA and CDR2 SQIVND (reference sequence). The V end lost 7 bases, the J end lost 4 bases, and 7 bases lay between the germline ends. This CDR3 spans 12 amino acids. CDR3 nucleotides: TGTGCCAGTACCGACTATAATGAAAAACTGTTTTTT. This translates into CASTDYNEKLFF.

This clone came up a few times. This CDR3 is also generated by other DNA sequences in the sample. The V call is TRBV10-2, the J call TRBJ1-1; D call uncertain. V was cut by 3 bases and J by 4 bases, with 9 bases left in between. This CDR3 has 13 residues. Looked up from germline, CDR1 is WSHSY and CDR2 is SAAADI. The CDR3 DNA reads TGCGCCAGCAGTGACCGCGGGGTCACTGAAGCTTTCTTT. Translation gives CASSDRGVTEAFF.

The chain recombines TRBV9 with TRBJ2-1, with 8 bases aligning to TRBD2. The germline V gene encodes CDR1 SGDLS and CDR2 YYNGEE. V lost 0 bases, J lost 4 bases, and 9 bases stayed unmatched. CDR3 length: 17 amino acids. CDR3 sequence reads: CASSVDRGRSTYNEQFF. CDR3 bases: TGTGCCAGCAGCGTAGATCGCGGGAGGTCCACTTACAATGAGCAGTTCTTC.

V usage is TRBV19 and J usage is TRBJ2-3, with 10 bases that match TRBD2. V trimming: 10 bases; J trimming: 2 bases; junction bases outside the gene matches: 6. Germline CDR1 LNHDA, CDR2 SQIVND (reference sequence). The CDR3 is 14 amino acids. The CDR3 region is CATLTSGVTDTQYF. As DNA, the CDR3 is TGTGCCACCCTAACTAGCGGGGTCACAGATACGCAGTATTTT.

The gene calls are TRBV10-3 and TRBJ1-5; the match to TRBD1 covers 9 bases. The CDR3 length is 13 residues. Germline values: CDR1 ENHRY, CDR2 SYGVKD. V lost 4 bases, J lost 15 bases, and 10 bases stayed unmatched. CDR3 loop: CAISAGQGQSGHF. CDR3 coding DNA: TGTGCCATCAGTGCGGGACAGGGACAATCGGGGCATTTT.

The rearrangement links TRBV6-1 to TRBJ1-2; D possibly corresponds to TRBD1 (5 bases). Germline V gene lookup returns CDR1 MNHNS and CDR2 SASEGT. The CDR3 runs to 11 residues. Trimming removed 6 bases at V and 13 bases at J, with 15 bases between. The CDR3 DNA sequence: TGTGCCAGCAGCCGTGGAGGGGCCCCCACCTTC. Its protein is CASSRGGAPTF.

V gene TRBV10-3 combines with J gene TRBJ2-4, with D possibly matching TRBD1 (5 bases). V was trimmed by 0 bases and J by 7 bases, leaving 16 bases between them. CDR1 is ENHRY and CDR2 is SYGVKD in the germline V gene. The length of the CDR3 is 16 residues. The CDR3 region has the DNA TGTGCCATCAGTGAGTCGGGGCCAGGGCAAGGGAACATTCAGTACTTC. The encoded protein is CAISESGPGQGNIQYF.

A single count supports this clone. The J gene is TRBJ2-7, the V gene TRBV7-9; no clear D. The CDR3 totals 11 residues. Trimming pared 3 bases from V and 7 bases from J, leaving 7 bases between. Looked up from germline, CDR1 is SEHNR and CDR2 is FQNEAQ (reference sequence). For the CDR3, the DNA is TGTGCCAGCAGCTTCGGTCCGGAGCAGTACTTC. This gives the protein CASSFGPEQYF.

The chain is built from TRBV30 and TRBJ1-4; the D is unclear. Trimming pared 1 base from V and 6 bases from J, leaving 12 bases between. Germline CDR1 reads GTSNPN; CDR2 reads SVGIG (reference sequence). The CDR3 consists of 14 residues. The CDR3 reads CAWSGAEIDEKLFF. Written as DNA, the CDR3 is TGTGCCTGGAGTGGGGCAGAGATAGATGAAAAACTGTTTTTT.

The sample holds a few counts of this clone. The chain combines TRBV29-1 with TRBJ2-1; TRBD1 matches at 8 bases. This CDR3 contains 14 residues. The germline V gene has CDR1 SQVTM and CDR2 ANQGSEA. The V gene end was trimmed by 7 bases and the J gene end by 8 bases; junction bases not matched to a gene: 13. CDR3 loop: CSADIGRTGHEQFF. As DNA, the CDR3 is TGCAGCGCAGACATTGGTAGGACAGGGCATGAGCAGTTCTTC.

The chain's CDR3 is CASSEGGDTQYF. DNA for the CDR3: TGTGCCTCCTCCGAGGGGGGGGATACGCAGTATTTT. The rearrangement joins TRBV15 to TRBJ2-3, with D possibly matching TRBD2 (7 bases). Trimming removed 11 bases from V and 6 bases from J, with 15 bases in between. Germline CDR1 LNHNV, CDR2 YYDKDF (reference sequence). This CDR3 spans 12 amino acids.

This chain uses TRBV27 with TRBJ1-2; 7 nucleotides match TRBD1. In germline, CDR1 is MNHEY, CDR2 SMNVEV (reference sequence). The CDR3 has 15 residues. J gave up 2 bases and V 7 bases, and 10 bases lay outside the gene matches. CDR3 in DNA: TGTGCCAGCAAGATTCAACCAGGGGGAAACTATGGCTACACCTTC. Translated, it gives CASKIQPGGNYGYTF.

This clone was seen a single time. CDR3 DNA: TGCAGCGTTGAAGGGAGGACAGGGGGGATAGAAAAACTGTTTTTT. Translated: CSVEGRTGGIEKLFF. The chain employs TRBV29-1 and TRBJ1-4, with TRBD1 identical over 10 bases. CDR3 length: 15 residues. CDR1 SQVTM and CDR2 ANQGSEA come from the germline V gene. The trim removed 1 base at V and 8 bases at J, leaving 7 bases unmatched.

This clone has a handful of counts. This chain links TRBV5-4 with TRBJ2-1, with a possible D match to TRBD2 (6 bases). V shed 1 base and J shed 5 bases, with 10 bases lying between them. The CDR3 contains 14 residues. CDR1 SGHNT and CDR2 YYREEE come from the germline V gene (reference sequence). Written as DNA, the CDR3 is TGTGCCAGCAGCTTGAAGGGGACTCACAATGAGCAGTTCTTC. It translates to CASSLKGTHNEQFF.

The CDR3 protein is CASNDRLWTDTQYF. The CDR3, as DNA: TGCGCCAGCAACGACAGGCTATGGACAGATACGCAGTATTTT. The rearrangement links TRBV10-2 to TRBJ2-3; a possible D gene is TRBD1 (6 bases). CDR3 length: 14 residues. Trimming left V 7 bases short and J 3 bases short, with 14 bases between. The germline V gene has CDR1 WSHSY and CDR2 SAAADI.

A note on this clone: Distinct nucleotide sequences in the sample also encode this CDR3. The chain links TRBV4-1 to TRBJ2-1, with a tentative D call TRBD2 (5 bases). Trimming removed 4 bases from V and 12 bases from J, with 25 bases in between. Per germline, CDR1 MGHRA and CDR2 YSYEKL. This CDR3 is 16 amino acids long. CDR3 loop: CASSPDSYQTRRLQFF. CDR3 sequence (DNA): TGCGCCAGCAGCCCGGACTCTTACCAGACGAGACGCTTGCAGTTCTTC.

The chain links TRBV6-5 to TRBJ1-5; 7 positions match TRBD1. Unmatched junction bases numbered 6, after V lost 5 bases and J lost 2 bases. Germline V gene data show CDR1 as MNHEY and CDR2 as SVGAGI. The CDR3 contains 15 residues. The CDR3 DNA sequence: TGTGCCAGCAGTACCCGTGGACAGGGCAATCAGCCCCAGCATTTT. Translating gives CASSTRGQGNQPQHF.

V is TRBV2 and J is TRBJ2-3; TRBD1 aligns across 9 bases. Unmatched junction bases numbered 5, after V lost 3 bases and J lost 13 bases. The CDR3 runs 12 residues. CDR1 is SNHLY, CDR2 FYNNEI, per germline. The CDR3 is CASSERTGVEYF. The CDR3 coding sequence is TGTGCCAGCAGTGAGAGGACAGGGGTTGAGTATTTT. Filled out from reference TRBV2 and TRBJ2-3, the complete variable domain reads EPEVTQTPSHQVTQMGQEVILRCVPISNHLYFYWYRQILGQKVEFLVSFYNNEISEKSEIFDDQFSVERPDGSNFTLKIRSTKLEDSAMYFCASSERTGVEYFGPGTRLTVL.

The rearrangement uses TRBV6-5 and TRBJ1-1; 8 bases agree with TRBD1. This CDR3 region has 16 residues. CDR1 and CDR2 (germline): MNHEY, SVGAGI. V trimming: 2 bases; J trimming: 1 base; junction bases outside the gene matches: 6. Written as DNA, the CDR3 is TGTGCCAGCAGTTACGGACCGACAGGGGCGAACACTGAAGCTTTCTTT. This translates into CASSYGPTGANTEAFF.

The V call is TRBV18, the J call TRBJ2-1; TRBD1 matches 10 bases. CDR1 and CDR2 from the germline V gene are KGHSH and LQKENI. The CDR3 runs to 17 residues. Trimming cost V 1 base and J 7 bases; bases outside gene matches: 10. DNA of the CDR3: TGTGCCAGCTCACCACTCCTAACAGGGACAGGGGTTAATGAGCAGTTCTTC. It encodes CASSPLLTGTGVNEQFF.

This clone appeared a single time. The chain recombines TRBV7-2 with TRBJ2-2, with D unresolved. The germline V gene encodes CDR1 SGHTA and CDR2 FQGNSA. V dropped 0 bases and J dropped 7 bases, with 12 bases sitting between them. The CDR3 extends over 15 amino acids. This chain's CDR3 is CASSLARLTHGELFF. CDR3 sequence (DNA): TGTGCCAGCAGCTTAGCGCGGCTCACCCACGGGGAGCTGTTTTTT.

The CDR3 sequence: CASSLSNTGTQYF. The CDR3 coding sequence is TGTGCCAGCAGTTTATCTAACACGGGGACCCAGTACTTC. The V and J genes are TRBV28 and TRBJ2-5; unclear D gene. V was trimmed by 1 base and J by 7 bases, leaving 10 bases between them. The CDR3 covers 13 residues. Germline values: CDR1 MDHEN, CDR2 SYDVKM.

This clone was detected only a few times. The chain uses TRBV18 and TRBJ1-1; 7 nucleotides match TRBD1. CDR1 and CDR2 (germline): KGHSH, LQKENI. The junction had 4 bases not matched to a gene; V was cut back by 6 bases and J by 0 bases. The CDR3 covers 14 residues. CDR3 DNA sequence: TGTGCCAGCTCGGCAGGGACAGTGAACACTGAAGCTTTCTTT. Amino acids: CASSAGTVNTEAFF.

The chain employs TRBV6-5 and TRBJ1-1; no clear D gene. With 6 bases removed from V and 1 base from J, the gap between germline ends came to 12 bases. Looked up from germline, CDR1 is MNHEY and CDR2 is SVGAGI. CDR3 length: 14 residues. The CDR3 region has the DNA TGTGCCAGCAGGAGACCGAACAGGAACACTGAAGCTTTCTTT. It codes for CASRRPNRNTEAFF.

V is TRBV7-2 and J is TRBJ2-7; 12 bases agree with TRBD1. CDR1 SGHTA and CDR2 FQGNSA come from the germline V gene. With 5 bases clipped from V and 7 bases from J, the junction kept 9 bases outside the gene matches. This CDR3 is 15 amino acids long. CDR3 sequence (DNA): TGTGCCAGCAGCCAACCGGGACAGGGGGCGAGGGAGCAGTACTTC. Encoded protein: CASSQPGQGAREQYF.